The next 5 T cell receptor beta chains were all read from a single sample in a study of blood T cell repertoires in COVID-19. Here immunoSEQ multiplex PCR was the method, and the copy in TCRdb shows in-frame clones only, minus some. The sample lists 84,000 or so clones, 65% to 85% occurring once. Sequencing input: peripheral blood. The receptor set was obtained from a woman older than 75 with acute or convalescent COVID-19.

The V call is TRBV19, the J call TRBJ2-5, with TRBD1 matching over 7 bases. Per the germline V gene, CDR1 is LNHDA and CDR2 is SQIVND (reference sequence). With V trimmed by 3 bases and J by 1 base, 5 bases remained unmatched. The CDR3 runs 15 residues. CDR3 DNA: TGTGCCAGTAGTATGGAGCAGGGGGTCCAAGAGACCCAGTACTTC. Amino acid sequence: CASSMEQGVQETQYF.

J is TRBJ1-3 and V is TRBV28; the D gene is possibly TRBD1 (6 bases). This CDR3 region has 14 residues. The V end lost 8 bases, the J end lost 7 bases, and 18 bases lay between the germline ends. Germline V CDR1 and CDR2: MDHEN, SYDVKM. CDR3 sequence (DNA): TGTGCCAGCTCACCAGGGGCGGAGCGGAACACCATATATTTT. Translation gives CASSPGAERNTIYF.

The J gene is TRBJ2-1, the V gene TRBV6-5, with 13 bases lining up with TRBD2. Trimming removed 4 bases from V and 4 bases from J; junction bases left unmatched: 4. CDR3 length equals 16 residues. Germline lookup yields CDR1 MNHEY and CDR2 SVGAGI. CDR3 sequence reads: CASSLTSGGQYNEQFF. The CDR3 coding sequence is TGTGCCAGCAGTTTGACTAGCGGGGGGCAGTACAATGAGCAGTTCTTC.

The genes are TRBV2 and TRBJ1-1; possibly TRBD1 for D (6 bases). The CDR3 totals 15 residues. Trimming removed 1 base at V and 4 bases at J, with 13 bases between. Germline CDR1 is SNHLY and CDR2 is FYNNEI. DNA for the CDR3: TGTGCCAGCAGTGAAGGGTACAGGGCCAGCACTGAAGCTTTCTTT. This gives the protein CASSEGYRASTEAFF.

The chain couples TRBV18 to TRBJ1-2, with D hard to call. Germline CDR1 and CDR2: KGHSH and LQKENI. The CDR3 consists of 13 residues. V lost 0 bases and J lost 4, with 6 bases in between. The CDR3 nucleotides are TGTGCCAGCTCACCACCTACCAGCTATGGCTACACCTTC. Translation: CASSPPTSYGYTF.